This T cell receptor beta chain came from a study of T cell changes during pregnancy in multiple sclerosis. Germline CDR1 reads LNHDA; CDR2 reads SQIVND (reference sequence). There are 16 residues in the CDR3. V shed 1 base and J 7 bases; nucleotides not matched to a gene: 9. TCRdb keeps only in-frame clones here, not all; method: immunoSEQ multiplex PCR. Here the sample spans about 59,000 clones, around 94% being singletons. The J gene is TRBJ2-3, the V gene TRBV19, with 9 bases lining up with TRBD2. This specimen was CD8+ T cells from peripheral blood mononuclear cells, taken after pregnancy. This receptor was taken from a female donor with multiple sclerosis, enrolled in a pregnancy study. The CDR3 reads CASSIVSGSLPNTQYF. In DNA, the CDR3 is TGTGCCAGTAGTATAGTTAGCGGGAGTTTGCCTAATACGCAGTATTTT. Looking up the rest from reference TRBV19 and TRBJ2-3 gives the full variable domain: DGGITQSPKYLFRKEGQNVTLSCEQNLNHDAMYWYRQDPGQGLRLIYYSQIVNDFQKGDIAEGYSVSREKKESFPLTVTSAQKNPTAFYLCASSIVSGSLPNTQYFGPGTRLTVL.